This T cell receptor beta chain was documented in a study of shared clonotypes between healthy human individuals. CDR1 SGHVS and CDR2 FQNEAQ come from the germline V gene. Trimming cost V 7 bases and J 0 bases; bases outside gene matches: 6. The CDR3 totals 14 residues. Method: immunoSEQ multiplex PCR; TCRdb's copy keeps in-frame clones and lacks some. This repertoire shows roughly 1,500,000 clones, 98% found once; its top ten account for 0.4% to 0.55%. This TCR came from a man between 25 and 39 years old in good health. The chain recombines TRBV7-8 with TRBJ2-7; 7 nucleotides line up with TRBD2. Sequencing was carried out using naive CD4+ T cells sorted from blood. The subset denotes: CD45RA+ positively selected. The CDR3 DNA sequence: TGTGCCAGCAACATTGGCGGGAGCTCCTACGAGCAGTACTTC. Translated, it gives CASNIGGSSYEQYF.